The 19 T cell receptor beta chains presented below share a single source sample, sequenced in a study of metastatic and nonmetastatic thyroid tumors (dated by TCRdb to the early 2020s). Preparation of the library involved PCR. These reads were obtained on an Illumina HiSeq 4000. In-frame beta chains were kept once TCRdb had trimmed the public reads at Q25 with fastp and called clones with MiXCR. The sample table contains about 40,000 clones; only one count was recorded for about 13% of them. Clones ranked in the top ten supply 9% to 9.5% of the sample. No treatment had been received by any patient before thyroid surgery. The source material was blood. The origin of the receptors is a female donor with papillary thyroid cancer or a benign thyroid nodule (not recorded which). Some clones in this sample may be carry-over from other donors' samples.

In this sample, this clone turned up many times. The V gene is TRBV27, the J gene TRBJ2-1, with TRBD1 identical over 8 bases. The CDR3 totals 17 residues. V lost 5 bases, J lost 3 bases, and 12 bases stayed unmatched. CDR1 and CDR2 from the germline V gene are MNHEY and SMNVEV (reference sequence). The CDR3 DNA reads TGTGCCAGCAGTACGGACAGGGCCCAGATGGGCTACAATGAGCAGTTCTTC. Its translation: CASSTDRAQMGYNEQFF.

This clone was counted at least ten times. The chain is built from TRBV13 and TRBJ2-7; D is ambiguous. Germline loops: CDR1 PRHDT, CDR2 FYEKMQ (reference sequence). The V gene lost 3 bases and the J gene lost 3 bases, with 9 bases spanning the gap. The CDR3 is 13 residues long. The DNA for the CDR3 is TGTGCCAGCAGCTTGGACCCTCGCTACGAGCAGTACTTC. Its translation is CASSLDPRYEQYF.

This clone was detected many times. The rearrangement joins TRBV13 to TRBJ2-1; 13 bases line up with TRBD2. With V trimmed by 5 bases and J by 7 bases, 17 bases remained unmatched. CDR1 and CDR2 (germline): PRHDT, FYEKMQ (reference sequence). This CDR3 comprises 19 residues. CDR3 sequence (DNA): TGTGCCAGCAGCCCGGCACTAGCGGGAGGGCCGTGGATGTTTAATGAGCAGTTCTTC. Translating gives CASSPALAGGPWMFNEQFF.

This clone was recorded many times. The V gene is TRBV19, the J gene TRBJ1-1; 9 bases agree with TRBD1. The J segment lost 1 base and the V segment lost 4 bases, leaving 7 bases of the junction unmatched. The CDR3 is 16 residues long. CDR1 LNHDA and CDR2 SQIVND come from the germline V gene (reference sequence). In DNA form, the CDR3 reads TGTGCCAGTAGTACCACTGGACAGGGGAAGAACACTGAAGCTTTCTTT. This encodes CASSTTGQGKNTEAFF. The whole variable domain, remainder taken from reference TRBV19 and TRBJ1-1, is DGGITQSPKYLFRKEGQNVTLSCEQNLNHDAMYWYRQDPGQGLRLIYYSQIVNDFQKGDIAEGYSVSREKKESFPLTVTSAQKNPTAFYLCASSTTGQGKNTEAFFGQGTRLTVV.

As regards this clone: One junction end does not reproduce the germline sequence, and a read error may be involved. The rearrangement uses TRBV28 and TRBJ2-1; D gene unclear. The V gene's germline CDR1 is MDHEN and CDR2 SYDVKM. CDR3 size: 15 residues. CDR3 sequence (DNA): TGTACCAGCACCTTAGAGAGTTTTGCCCACAATGAGCAGTTCTTC. It yields the protein CTSTLESFAHNEQFF.

This chain joins TRBV19 and TRBJ2-7; D is unresolved. The V end was cut by 1 base, the J end by 6 bases, with 10 bases between. Germline values: CDR1 LNHDA, CDR2 SQIVND (reference sequence). This CDR3 comprises 13 residues. The CDR3: CASSIVAIAEQYF. CDR3 DNA: TGTGCCAGTAGTATAGTTGCGATCGCCGAGCAGTACTTC.

This clone has a handful of counts. This may be a read error, as it is one base from a much larger clone. In the same sample, other DNA sequences code for this CDR3. The chain couples TRBV11-1 to TRBJ2-2; TRBD1 or TRBD2 may be the D gene (6 bases each). Germline loops: CDR1 SGHAT, CDR2 FQDESV (reference sequence). The CDR3 is 15 residues long. CDR3 sequence: CASSLKFSGAGELFF. In nucleotides, the CDR3 is TGTGCCAGCAGCTTAAAGTTTTCGGGGGCCGGGGAGCTGTTCTTT.

This clone has a count of ten or more. The V and J genes are TRBV6-2 or TRBV6-3 and TRBJ1-5; possible D gene TRBD1, 5 bases. The CDR3 has 15 amino acids. V was trimmed by 0 bases and J by 6 bases, leaving 12 bases between them. CDR1 and CDR2 (germline): MNHEY, SVGEGT. The CDR3 spells CASSYSVGVGQPQHF. Here the CDR3 DNA reads TGTGCCAGCAGTTACTCAGTAGGGGTGGGTCAGCCCCAGCATTTT.

The table lists this clone with many counts. The CDR3 here is CASSQINEAFF. As DNA, the CDR3 is TGTGCCAGCAGCCAGATAAATGAAGCTTTCTTT. The chain uses TRBV3-1 and TRBJ1-1; D is unresolved. The germline gives CDR1 LGHDT, CDR2 YNNKEL (reference sequence). V was trimmed by 3 bases and J by 7 bases, leaving 6 bases between them. The CDR3 runs 11 residues.

Of note for this clone: Being one base from a much bigger clone, this may be a read error. The chain links TRBV9 to TRBJ1-1; D is uncertain. With 4 bases removed from V and 6 bases from J, the gap between germline ends came to 13 bases. The germline CDR1 and CDR2 sequences are SGDLS and YYNGEE. This CDR3 has 13 amino acids. The CDR3 coding sequence is TGTGCCAGCAGCTCCTTAACCATCTCTGAAGCTTTCTTT. This encodes CASSSLTISEAFF.

This clone was detected a few times. The genes are TRBV6-1 and TRBJ1-1; D is ambiguous. Trimming took 4 bases from V and 8 from J, leaving 17 bases between them. The CDR3 is 14 amino acids. CDR1 and CDR2 from the germline V gene are MNHNS and SASEGT. As DNA, the CDR3 is TGTGCCAGCAGTGTGGAATTATCCCCGGGGGAAGCTTTCTTT. Translating gives CASSVELSPGEAFF.

As regards this clone: Other DNA sequences in this specimen translate into the identical CDR3. This chain uses TRBV2 with TRBJ2-7; 10 nucleotides agree with TRBD2. Germline V gene lookup returns CDR1 SNHLY and CDR2 FYNNEI. The CDR3 sequence is 15 residues long. V shed 4 bases and J 0 bases; nucleotides not matched to a gene: 3. The CDR3 protein is CASSGTSGNSYEQYF. DNA for the CDR3: TGTGCCAGCAGTGGAACTAGCGGGAACTCCTACGAGCAGTACTTC.

The J gene is TRBJ2-1, the V gene TRBV12-3 or TRBV12-4; D is unresolved. This CDR3 has 11 amino acids. Trimming took off 9 bases at V and 6 bases at J, with 9 bases between the two ends. Written as DNA, the CDR3 is TGTGCCAGTGGTATAATCAATGAGCAGTTCTTC. Protein sequence: CASGIINEQFF.

This clone was seen only a few times. This chain joins TRBV24-1 and TRBJ1-2, with a weak D call TRBD1 (6 bases). The CDR3 runs 15 residues. The V gene's germline CDR1 is KGHDR and CDR2 SFDVKD. Trimming took off 9 bases at V and 3 bases at J, with 19 bases between the two ends. The CDR3 protein is CATLNFPEGDYGYTF. CDR3 DNA: TGTGCCACCCTTAACTTCCCGGAGGGGGACTATGGCTACACCTTC.

This clone came up a few times. A read error may account for a junction end that differs from germline. This chain links TRBV6-1 with TRBJ2-7, with D perhaps assigned TRBD1 or TRBD2 (6 bases each). Looked up from germline, CDR1 is MNHNS and CDR2 is SASEGT. CDR3 length equals 13 residues. CDR3 DNA sequence: TGTGCCAGCAGTCTTGGGGGGCACTACGAGCAGTGCTTC. It translates to CASSLGGHYEQCF.

As regards this clone: One base away lies a much larger clone, so this may be a sequencing read error. The chain uses TRBV7-9 and TRBJ2-5; D tentatively fits TRBD1 or TRBD2 (5 bases each). The CDR3 is 17 amino acids. Between the trimmed V and J ends, which lost 1 base and 4 bases, there was a span of 19 bases. Germline V gives CDR1 SEHNR, CDR2 FQNEAQ (reference sequence). The CDR3 DNA sequence: TGTGCCAGCAGCTTAGTAGGTAGCGTCCCGAGGGGAGAGACCCAGTACTTC. It codes for CASSLVGSVPRGETQYF.

The chain couples TRBV20-1 to TRBJ2-5; no clear D. V lost 3 bases and J 5 bases, leaving 7 bases between the germline ends. The CDR3 loop spans 11 amino acids. Germline CDR1 reads DFQATT; CDR2 reads SNEGSKA (reference sequence). This CDR3 reads CSASGSETQYF. DNA for the CDR3: TGCAGTGCTAGCGGGTCGGAGACCCAGTACTTC.

This clone showed up many times. V and J are TRBV24-1 and TRBJ1-3; D call uncertain. The CDR3 has 15 amino acids. Trimming took off 1 base at V and 0 bases at J, with 6 bases between the two ends. Germline lookup yields CDR1 KGHDR and CDR2 SFDVKD. In DNA, the CDR3 is TGTGCCACCAGTGATTTAAGGGACTCTGGAAACACCATATATTTT. Translating gives CATSDLRDSGNTIYF.

This chain joins TRBV5-1 and TRBJ2-7; possible D gene TRBD1, 5 bases. Germline loops: CDR1 SGHRS, CDR2 YFSETQ. V lost 4 bases and J 5 bases, leaving 10 bases between the germline ends. This CDR3 is built from 12 residues. CDR3 DNA: TGCGCCAGCAGCCCACAGGTCGACGAGCAGTACTTC. It specifies CASSPQVDEQYF.